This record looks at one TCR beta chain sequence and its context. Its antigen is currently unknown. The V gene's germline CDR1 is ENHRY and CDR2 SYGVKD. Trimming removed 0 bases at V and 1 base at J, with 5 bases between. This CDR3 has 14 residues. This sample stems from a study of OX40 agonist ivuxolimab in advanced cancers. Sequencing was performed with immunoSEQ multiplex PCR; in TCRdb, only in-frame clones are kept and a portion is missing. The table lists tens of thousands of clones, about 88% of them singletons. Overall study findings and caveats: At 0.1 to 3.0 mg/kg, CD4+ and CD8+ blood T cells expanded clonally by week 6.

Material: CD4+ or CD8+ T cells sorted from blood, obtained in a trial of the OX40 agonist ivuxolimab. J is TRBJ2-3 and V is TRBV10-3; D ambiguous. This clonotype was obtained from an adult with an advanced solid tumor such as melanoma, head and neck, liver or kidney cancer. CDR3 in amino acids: CAISESAGTDTQYF. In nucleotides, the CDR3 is TGTGCCATCAGTGAGTCCGCCGGCACAGATACGCAGTATTTT.